These 13 T cell receptor beta chains originate from one sample sequenced in a study of technical replicates of blood from several donors. TCRdb's copy holds only in-frame clones and misses some; the assay was immunoSEQ multiplex PCR. The table includes more than 90,000 clones, more than 90% detected once. Sequenced material: T cells isolated from PBMCs. All receptors come from a human donor in good health.

The rearrangement links TRBV5-1 to TRBJ2-3; the D gene is possibly TRBD1 (6 bases). V was shortened by 4 bases and J by 2 bases, with 11 bases between the two germline ends. The CDR3 length is 14 residues. The V gene's germline CDR1 is SGHRS and CDR2 YFSETQ. The CDR3 region has the DNA TGCGCCAGCAGCACCTGGACAGTCACAGATACGCAGTATTTT. This encodes CASSTWTVTDTQYF. The full variable domain, completed using reference TRBV5-1 and TRBJ2-3, is KAGVTQTPRYLIKTRGQQVTLSCSPISGHRSVSWYQQTPGQGLQFLFEYFSETQRNKGNFPGRFSGRQFSNSRSEMNVSTLELGDSALYLCASSTWTVTDTQYFGPGTRLTVL.

This clone has a single count. CDR3 residues: CASSLGLDNEQFF. The CDR3 nucleotides are TGTGCCAGCAGCTTAGGTTTAGACAATGAGCAGTTCTTC. The genes are TRBV11-1 and TRBJ2-1; unclear D gene. The CDR3 length is 13 residues. Trimming shortened V by 1 base and J by 5 bases, and 6 bases separated the two germline ends. Germline loops: CDR1 SGHAT, CDR2 FQDESV (reference sequence).

The rearrangement joins TRBV5-1 to TRBJ2-2; 8 nucleotides agree with TRBD2. Germline V CDR1 and CDR2: SGHRS, YFSETQ. With V trimmed by 4 bases and J by 0 bases, 5 bases remained unmatched. The CDR3 is made up of 16 amino acids. The CDR3 sequence is CASSREGQTNTGELFF. The CDR3 nucleotides read TGCGCCAGCAGCCGGGAGGGACAAACGAACACCGGGGAGCTGTTTTTT. Combining the CDR3 with reference TRBV5-1 and TRBJ2-2 gives the whole variable domain KAGVTQTPRYLIKTRGQQVTLSCSPISGHRSVSWYQQTPGQGLQFLFEYFSETQRNKGNFPGRFSGRQFSNSRSEMNVSTLELGDSALYLCASSREGQTNTGELFFGEGSRLTVL.

The chain links TRBV6-1 to TRBJ1-6; 7 bases line up with TRBD1. Per germline, CDR1 MNHNS and CDR2 SASEGT. Trimming removed 3 bases from V and 4 bases from J; junction bases left unmatched: 3. CDR3 length: 15 residues. The CDR3 sequence is CASSDPGQYNSPLHF. The CDR3 DNA reads TGTGCCAGCAGTGATCCGGGACAGTATAATTCACCCCTCCACTTT.

The chain carries TRBV28 and TRBJ2-7; 8 bases align to TRBD1. This CDR3 spans 15 amino acids. Trimming cost V 6 bases and J 6 bases; bases outside gene matches: 13. Germline CDR1 is MDHEN and CDR2 is SYDVKM. Here the CDR3 DNA reads TGTGCCAGCAGGAGGATAGACAGGGGCCTACTCGAGCAGTACTTC. Its translation is CASRRIDRGLLEQYF.

This chain joins TRBV18 and TRBJ2-2; D unresolved. Germline V lookup: CDR1 KGHSH, CDR2 LQKENI. The CDR3 extends over 16 amino acids. The V gene lost 4 bases and the J gene lost 6 bases, with 18 bases spanning the gap. CDR3 loop: CASSLIDAQAAGELFF. Here the CDR3 DNA reads TGTGCCAGCTCACTTATAGATGCCCAGGCCGCCGGGGAGCTGTTTTTT.

V is TRBV7-8 and J is TRBJ1-2; tentative D call: TRBD1 (6 bases). Germline lookup yields CDR1 SGHVS and CDR2 FQNEAQ. The CDR3 runs to 16 residues. The V and J ends lost 1 base and 5 bases respectively, with 17 bases between them. CDR3 DNA: TGTGCCAGCAGCTTAGGGCTACAGGGAAGTGCTTATGGCTACACCTTC. It is translated as CASSLGLQGSAYGYTF.

The rearrangement uses TRBV6-5 and TRBJ2-7; 9 nucleotides line up with TRBD1. The CDR3 contains 15 residues. J gave up 5 bases and V 0 bases, and 5 bases lay outside the gene matches. Germline V gene lookup returns CDR1 MNHEY and CDR2 SVGAGI. CDR3 residues: CASSYSDRGSNEQYF. CDR3 in DNA: TGTGCCAGCAGTTACTCCGACAGGGGGTCCAACGAGCAGTACTTC.

The chain carries TRBV20-1 and TRBJ2-7; D unclear. Deletions cut 3 bases from V and 5 bases from J, with 5 bases between. The length of the CDR3 is 10 residues. From germline, CDR1 is DFQATT and CDR2 SNEGSKA (reference sequence). CDR3: CSASTHEQYF. The CDR3, as DNA: TGCAGTGCTAGCACTCACGAGCAGTACTTC.

CDR3 loop: CASSQDTGAGNTIYF. The CDR3 DNA reads TGTGCCAGCAGCCAAGATACAGGGGCAGGAAACACCATATATTTT. This chain uses TRBV4-2 with TRBJ1-3, with 7 bases lining up with TRBD1. Looked up from germline, CDR1 is LGHNA and CDR2 is YNFKEQ. The CDR3 is made up of 15 amino acids. After removal of 0 bases from V and 4 bases from J, the junction contained 3 bases not matched to a gene.

The chain couples TRBV18 to TRBJ1-5; TRBD1 agrees at 8 bases. Trimming removed 6 bases from V and 4 bases from J; junction bases left unmatched: 11. The CDR3 totals 16 residues. Looked up from germline, CDR1 is KGHSH and CDR2 is LQKENI. CDR3 coding DNA: TGTGCCAGCTCGTCGGGGGGACAGGCCCTTAATCAGCCCCAGCATTTT. Translation: CASSSGGQALNQPQHF.

The J gene is TRBJ1-1, the V gene TRBV19; D is perhaps TRBD1 (5 bases). CDR1 and CDR2 (germline): LNHDA, SQIVND (reference sequence). V lost 3 bases, J lost 7 bases, and 24 bases lay in between. The CDR3 contains 17 residues. DNA for the CDR3: TGTGCCAGTAGTATGAATGGGGCCTGGGGGGGAGGGAATGAAGCTTTCTTT. Translated, it gives CASSMNGAWGGGNEAFF.

V and J are TRBV29-1 and TRBJ2-7; D is undetermined. The CDR3 totals 11 residues. With 3 bases removed from V and 4 bases from J, the gap between germline ends came to 7 bases. CDR1 SQVTM and CDR2 ANQGSEA come from the germline V gene. The DNA for the CDR3 is TGCAGCGTTGATGGAGATTACGAGCAGTACTTC. Translated, it gives CSVDGDYEQYF.